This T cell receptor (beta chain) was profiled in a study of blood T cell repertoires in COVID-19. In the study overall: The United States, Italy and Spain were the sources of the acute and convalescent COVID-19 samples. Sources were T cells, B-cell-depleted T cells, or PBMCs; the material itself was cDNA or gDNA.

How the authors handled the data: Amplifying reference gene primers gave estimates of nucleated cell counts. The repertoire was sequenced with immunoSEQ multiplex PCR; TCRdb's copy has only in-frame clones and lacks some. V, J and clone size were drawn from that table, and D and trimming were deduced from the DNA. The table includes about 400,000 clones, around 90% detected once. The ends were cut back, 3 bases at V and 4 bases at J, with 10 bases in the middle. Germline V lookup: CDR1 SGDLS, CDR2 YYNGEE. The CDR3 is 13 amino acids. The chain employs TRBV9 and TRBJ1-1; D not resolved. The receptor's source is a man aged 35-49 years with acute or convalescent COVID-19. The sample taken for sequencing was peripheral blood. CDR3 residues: CASSEGGGTEAFF. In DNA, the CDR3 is TGTGCCAGCAGCGAGGGAGGCGGCACTGAAGCTTTCTTT. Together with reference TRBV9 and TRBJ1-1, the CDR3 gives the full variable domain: DSGVTQTPKHLITATGQRVTLRCSPRSGDLSVYWYQQSLDQGLQFLIQYYNGEERAKGNILERFSAQQFPDLHSELNLSSLELGDSALYFCASSEGGGTEAFFGQGTRLTVV.